A selection of T cell receptor beta chains follows, all from one sample in a study of blood T cell repertoires in COVID-19. TCRdb's table, derived via immunoSEQ multiplex PCR, lists solely in-frame clones and lacks some. Of 25,000 to 35,000 clones listed, roughly 87% are singletons. Source material: peripheral blood. The receptor source for this set is a human donor with acute or convalescent COVID-19. The donor label of this sample is uncertain. Each CDR3 is given with its conserved first and last residue. The D gene is left open where the match is weak. Size is stated for part of the rows, as once, few or many counts, or as a class when the clone is expanded.

d_call: .
j_call: TRBJ1-5
v_call: TRBV19
clone_size: .
cdr3_nt: TGTGCCAGTAGTATCCGTGCCAGGGGCTTGCCCCAGCATTTT
cdr3_aa: CASSIRARGLPQHF

d_call: TRBD2
j_call: TRBJ2-7
v_call: TRBV10-2
clone_size: .
cdr3_nt: TGCGCCAGCAGGGGGAGCGGGGAGGGTTCCTACGAGCAGTACTTC
cdr3_aa: CASRGSGEGSYEQYF

d_call: TRBD1
j_call: TRBJ2-1
v_call: TRBV3-1/TRBV3-2
clone_size: .
cdr3_nt: TGTGCCAGCAGCAAACAGGGGACAAGCTCCTACAATGAGCAGTTCTTC
cdr3_aa: CASSKQGTSSYNEQFF

d_call: TRBD1
j_call: TRBJ2-5
v_call: TRBV13
clone_size: .
cdr3_nt: TGTGCCAGCAGCCCACGGACAGGAGACCAAGAGACCCAGTACTTC
cdr3_aa: CASSPRTGDQETQYF

d_call: .
j_call: TRBJ2-2
v_call: TRBV18
clone_size: .
cdr3_nt: TGTGCCAGCCATAACACCGGGGAGCTGTTTTTT
cdr3_aa: CASHNTGELFF

d_call: TRBD1
j_call: TRBJ2-7
v_call: TRBV6-5
clone_size: few
cdr3_nt: TGTGCCAGCAGGCGGGACAGGGGGCTCTACGAGCAGTACTTC
cdr3_aa: CASRRDRGLYEQYF

d_call: .
j_call: TRBJ2-1
v_call: TRBV30
clone_size: .
cdr3_nt: TGTGCCTGGAGTGTTAATCGGGATGCGATCTTC
cdr3_aa: CAWSVNRDAIF

d_call: TRBD1
j_call: TRBJ2-7
v_call: TRBV14
clone_size: .
cdr3_nt: TGTGCCAGCAGCCCGGGGACAGGTCCCTCGAATTACTTC
cdr3_aa: CASSPGTGPSNYF

d_call: .
j_call: TRBJ2-3
v_call: TRBV19
clone_size: once
cdr3_nt: TGTGCCAGTAGTATGGCAGGTGGGAGCGGGCCCCGGGATACGCAGTATTTT
cdr3_aa: CASSMAGGSGPRDTQYF

d_call: TRBD1
j_call: TRBJ1-4
v_call: TRBV19
clone_size: .
cdr3_nt: TGTGCCAGTAGTGTCTCCCGGGACAGGGGGCAGAAACTGTTTTTT
cdr3_aa: CASSVSRDRGQKLFF

d_call: TRBD2
j_call: TRBJ2-3
v_call: TRBV4-1
clone_size: .
cdr3_nt: TGCGCCAGCAGCCAGAATAGCGGGGGTGCTAGCACAGATACGCAGTATTTT
cdr3_aa: CASSQNSGGASTDTQYF

d_call: TRBD2
j_call: TRBJ2-2
v_call: TRBV6-5
clone_size: .
cdr3_nt: TGTGCCAGCAGTTATCAGCGGGGCGGGGAGCTGTTTTTT
cdr3_aa: CASSYQRGGELFF

d_call: TRBD2
j_call: TRBJ2-1
v_call: TRBV6-5
clone_size: .
cdr3_nt: TGTGCCAGCAGAACTAGCGGGAGCGACTACAATGAGCAGTTCTTC
cdr3_aa: CASRTSGSDYNEQFF

d_call: .
j_call: TRBJ1-5
v_call: TRBV6-2/TRBV6-3
clone_size: .
cdr3_nt: TGTGCCAGCAGTTACGCCCTGAGGGGACTTAGCAATCAGCCCCAGCATTTT
cdr3_aa: CASSYALRGLSNQPQHF

d_call: TRBD2
j_call: TRBJ2-5
v_call: TRBV6-4
clone_size: .
cdr3_nt: TGTGCCAGCATAGCGGGCGCGAAGACCCAGTACTTC
cdr3_aa: CASIAGAKTQYF

d_call: TRBD1
j_call: TRBJ1-3
v_call: TRBV9
clone_size: .
cdr3_nt: TGTGCCAGCAGCGCATCAGGGACAGTCAGGAACACCATATATTTT
cdr3_aa: CASSASGTVRNTIYF

d_call: .
j_call: TRBJ2-7
v_call: TRBV7-2
clone_size: .
cdr3_nt: TGTGCCAGCAGCTTAGGAAGGACAGTTTACGAGCAGTACTTC
cdr3_aa: CASSLGRTVYEQYF

d_call: TRBD2
j_call: TRBJ2-7
v_call: TRBV7-9
clone_size: .
cdr3_nt: TGTGCCAGCAGAAAAAGCGGGGGCCTCGACGAGCAGTACTTC
cdr3_aa: CASRKSGGLDEQYF

d_call: TRBD1
j_call: TRBJ1-2
v_call: TRBV6-5
clone_size: .
cdr3_nt: TGTGCCAGCAGGGACAGGGGATCTTATGGCTACACCTTC
cdr3_aa: CASRDRGSYGYTF

d_call: .
j_call: TRBJ1-3
v_call: TRBV30
clone_size: .
cdr3_nt: TGTGCCTGGAGTTCTTCTGGAAACACCATATATTTT
cdr3_aa: CAWSSSGNTIYF

d_call: .
j_call: TRBJ2-7
v_call: TRBV11-2
clone_size: .
cdr3_nt: TGTGCCAGCAGCTTAAGGGGCGGGATAGTCGGCGAGCAGTACTTC
cdr3_aa: CASSLRGGIVGEQYF

d_call: .
j_call: TRBJ2-7
v_call: TRBV20-1
clone_size: once
cdr3_nt: TGCAGTGCTAGTTTTTCCACCTACGAGCAGTACTTC
cdr3_aa: CSASFSTYEQYF

d_call: TRBD2
j_call: TRBJ2-5
v_call: TRBV7-8
clone_size: few
cdr3_nt: TGTGCCAGCAGCCCGCGGAGCGGGAGGGGCGAAGAGACCCAGTACTTC
cdr3_aa: CASSPRSGRGEETQYF

d_call: .
j_call: TRBJ1-1
v_call: TRBV9
clone_size: .
cdr3_nt: TGTGCCAGCAGCGTCGGGGTCCAGAACACTGAAGCTTTCTTT
cdr3_aa: CASSVGVQNTEAFF

d_call: .
j_call: TRBJ2-1
v_call: TRBV11-2
clone_size: .
cdr3_nt: TGTGCCAGCAGCTCCATAAAAAACTTCCACAATGAGCAGTTCTTC
cdr3_aa: CASSSIKNFHNEQFF

d_call: TRBD2
j_call: TRBJ2-5
v_call: TRBV15
clone_size: .
cdr3_nt: TGTGCCACCAGCAGAGAGTTAGCGGGACCTGGGACCCAGTACTTC
cdr3_aa: CATSRELAGPGTQYF

d_call: TRBD2
j_call: TRBJ2-3
v_call: TRBV19
clone_size: .
cdr3_nt: TGTGCCAGTAGTATCCGTCTAGCGGGGGGCTCTAGCACAGATACGCAGTATTTT
cdr3_aa: CASSIRLAGGSSTDTQYF

d_call: .
j_call: TRBJ1-2
v_call: TRBV6-2/TRBV6-3
clone_size: .
cdr3_nt: TGTGCCAGCAGTTACGCAGGGTTTGGTGGCTACACCTTC
cdr3_aa: CASSYAGFGGYTF

d_call: .
j_call: TRBJ2-5
v_call: TRBV12-3/TRBV12-4
clone_size: .
cdr3_nt: TGTGCCAGCAGAATCCGCCAAGAGACCCAGTACTTC
cdr3_aa: CASRIRQETQYF

d_call: TRBD2
j_call: TRBJ2-3
v_call: TRBV5-1
clone_size: .
cdr3_nt: TGCGCCAGCAGCGTTGGCATCGGGACTAGCGGGAGGGATACGCAGTATTTT
cdr3_aa: CASSVGIGTSGRDTQYF

d_call: TRBD2
j_call: TRBJ2-1
v_call: TRBV9
clone_size: .
cdr3_nt: TGTGCCAGCAGCGCCCGGACTAGCGGGAGGGGGGGTGAGCAGTTCTTC
cdr3_aa: CASSARTSGRGGEQFF